This is a list of T cell receptor beta chains from one sample in a study of T cell responses to AZD1222 COVID-19 vaccine. The data were produced by immunoSEQ multiplex PCR, yet TCRdb's version contains in-frame clones alone and is incomplete. The sample holds 150,000 to 250,000 clones, about 89% seen once. The sequencing used peripheral blood, collected 28 days after the second AZD1222 dose. Receptors were obtained from an adult who received the AZD1222 COVID-19 vaccine. CDR3s include the opening cysteine and the closing phenylalanine or tryptophan. A D gene is named only where the DNA matches it firmly. Some rows have no size entry. The others give once, few or many, or a class for an expanded clone.

d_gene,j_gene,v_gene,abundance,CDR3aa,CDR3nt
TRBD1,TRBJ2-7,TRBV11-2,.,CASSPPPPGTGAYEQYF,TGTGCCAGCAGCCCACCCCCTCCCGGGACAGGGGCCTACGAGCAGTACTTC
.,TRBJ2-7,TRBV10-3,.,CAISGVSYEQYF,TGTGCCATCAGCGGGGTTTCCTACGAGCAGTACTTC
TRBD1,TRBJ1-4,TRBV3-1/TRBV3-2,.,CASSQGGPGQGYEKLFF,TGTGCCAGCAGCCAAGGGGGCCCGGGACAGGGATATGAAAAACTGTTTTTT
.,TRBJ2-7,TRBV7-9,.,CASSSPRESEQYF,TGTGCCAGCAGCTCCCCCCGCGAATCCGAGCAGTACTTC
TRBD1,TRBJ2-1,TRBV5-1,.,CASSLATGVSYNEQFF,TGCGCCAGCAGCTTGGCTACAGGGGTATCCTACAATGAGCAGTTCTTC
.,TRBJ1-5,TRBV12-3/TRBV12-4,.,CASSRGQPQHF,TGTGCCAGCTCCCGGGGGCAGCCCCAGCATTTT
.,TRBJ2-3,TRBV28,.,CASNNNAVRAATQYF,TGTGCCAGCAACAATAACGCCGTTCGGGCAGCTACGCAGTATTTT
.,TRBJ2-7,TRBV19,.,CASSPAQGFRYEQYF,TGTGCCAGTAGTCCAGCCCAGGGTTTTCGCTACGAGCAGTACTTC
TRBD1,TRBJ1-6,TRBV5-5,.,CASSPWTGQSPLHF,TGTGCCAGCAGCCCGTGGACAGGGCAATCACCCCTCCACTTT
.,TRBJ1-5,TRBV27,.,CASSTVGGGPNQPQHF,TGTGCCAGCAGTACCGTCGGTGGGGGGCCCAATCAGCCCCAGCATTTT
.,TRBJ2-1,TRBV27,once,CASGPLYSYNEQFF,TGTGCCAGCGGTCCCCTGTACTCCTACAATGAGCAGTTCTTC
.,TRBJ1-5,TRBV28,.,CASSLRQGNQPQHF,TGTGCCAGCAGTTTAAGGCAGGGAAATCAGCCCCAGCATTTT
.,TRBJ2-2,TRBV7-3,.,CASSPVWGNTGELFF,TGTGCCAGCAGCCCTGTATGGGGTAACACCGGGGAGCTGTTTTTT
.,TRBJ2-7,TRBV19,few,CASSIGAGPYEQYF,TGTGCCAGTAGTATCGGGGCTGGCCCCTACGAGCAGTACTTC
TRBD2,TRBJ2-1,TRBV27,once,CASSPKPGLAGEEQFF,TGTGCCAGCAGTCCAAAACCGGGACTAGCGGGAGAAGAGCAGTTCTTC
TRBD1,TRBJ1-2,TRBV5-1,.,CASSTRTGVAEGYTF,TGCGCCAGCAGCACCCGGACAGGGGTCGCGGAGGGCTACACCTTC
TRBD2,TRBJ2-3,TRBV6-2/TRBV6-3,.,CASSSLAGVTDTQYF,TGTGCCAGCAGTTCCTTAGCGGGCGTCACAGATACGCAGTATTTT
TRBD1,TRBJ1-1,TRBV7-3,.,CASSFTGGGSAFF,TGTGCCAGCAGCTTTACAGGGGGCGGTTCGGCTTTCTTT
.,TRBJ1-4,TRBV5-1,.,CASSLRTADEKLFF,TGCGCCAGCAGCTTAAGGACAGCAGACGAAAAACTGTTTTTT
.,TRBJ1-3,TRBV2,.,CASSEGGQGYSSGNTIYF,TGTGCCAGCAGTGAAGGCGGGCAGGGTTATAGCTCTGGAAACACCATATATTTT
.,TRBJ2-1,TRBV27,once,CASSTPGAVYNEQFF,TGTGCCAGCAGCACCCCCGGGGCAGTTTACAATGAGCAGTTCTTC
.,TRBJ1-5,TRBV5-5,.,CASSGRTDLGPQHF,TGTGCCAGCAGCGGAAGGACAGACCTAGGCCCCCAGCATTTT
.,TRBJ1-4,TRBV5-5,.,CASSLDGGVNEKLFF,TGTGCCAGCAGCTTAGACGGGGGGGTTAATGAAAAACTGTTTTTT
.,TRBJ1-3,TRBV30,.,CAWTQGNGNTIYF,TGTGCCTGGACTCAGGGGAATGGAAACACCATATATTTT
TRBD1,TRBJ2-7,TRBV14,.,CASSLQTGGEQYF,TGTGCCAGCAGCCTACAGACAGGGGGCGAGCAGTACTTC
.,TRBJ2-3,TRBV5-1,.,CASSPSSDTQYF,TGCGCCAGCAGTCCAAGCTCAGATACGCAGTATTTT
TRBD1,TRBJ2-7,TRBV5-4,.,CASSLEGQVFYEQYF,TGTGCCAGCAGCTTGGAAGGACAGGTGTTCTACGAGCAGTACTTC
.,TRBJ1-6,TRBV29-1,once,CSAPVGVRGSPLHF,TGCAGCGCCCCCGTCGGTGTTAGGGGTTCACCCCTCCACTTT
.,TRBJ2-2,TRBV2,.,CASRVDRLPNTGELFF,TGTGCCAGCAGAGTGGACCGACTCCCGAACACCGGGGAGCTGTTTTTT
.,TRBJ1-1,TRBV7-9,.,CASSLQLLNTEAFF,TGTGCCAGCAGCCTCCAGTTGTTGAACACTGAAGCTTTCTTT
TRBD2,TRBJ2-1,TRBV4-1,.,CASSHAPQTSGSYNEQFF,TGCGCCAGCAGCCATGCACCACAGACTAGCGGGAGCTACAATGAGCAGTTCTTC
TRBD1,TRBJ1-2,TRBV4-2,.,CASSHVRTGNYGYTF,TGTGCCAGCAGCCATGTAAGGACAGGGAACTATGGCTACACCTTC
TRBD2,TRBJ2-3,TRBV11-3,once,CASSFLAGESTDTQYF,TGTGCCAGCAGCTTCCTAGCGGGCGAGAGCACAGATACGCAGTATTTT
.,TRBJ1-4,TRBV10-3,few,CAISGRGKLFF,TGTGCCATCAGTGGGAGGGGGAAACTGTTTTTT
.,TRBJ2-4,TRBV21-1,.,CASGVRVQNIQYF,TGTGCCAGCGGGGTAAGGGTCCAAAACATTCAGTACTTC
.,TRBJ1-6,TRBV6-1,.,CASSERQRSWNSPLHF,TGTGCCAGCAGTGAAAGACAGAGGAGTTGGAATTCACCCCTCCACTTT
.,TRBJ2-1,TRBV5-4,few,CASSLDSFSNDEQFF,TGTGCCAGCAGCTTGGACAGCTTCAGCAACGATGAGCAGTTCTTC
.,TRBJ2-2,TRBV5-1,.,CASSLGQPTGELFF,TGCGCCAGCAGCTTGGGACAACCCACCGGGGAGCTGTTTTTT
.,TRBJ1-2,TRBV11-3,.,CASSPGHQGYTF,TGTGCCAGCAGCCCCGGACATCAAGGCTACACCTTC
.,TRBJ1-5,TRBV3-1/TRBV3-2,.,CASSQSPTRPNQPQHF,TGTGCCAGCAGCCAAAGCCCCACCCGGCCCAATCAGCCCCAGCATTTT
.,TRBJ2-7,TRBV7-3,.,CASSFGGGGSYEQYF,TGTGCCAGCAGCTTCGGTGGAGGGGGCTCCTACGAGCAGTACTTC